This record looks at one T cell receptor (beta chain) sequence and its context. Its target antigen remains unknown. Qualities for individual bases were not recorded, and no much larger clone is one base off. The CDR3 covers 15 residues, taking in both the cysteine and the phenylalanine. Just the 45-base CDR3 DNA is kept, in frame starting at base 1. V and J lose 0 bases and 3 bases, and a span of 12 bases separates them. The reads were generated on an Illumina HiSeq 2500. TCR beta libraries were prepared by quantitative 5'-RACE with molecular barcodes. As for how the authors treated the data: To identify disease-linked TCR variants, a new computational method was used, one built on a probabilistic model of VDJ rearrangement. TCRdb's own reprocessing of the public reads used fastp at Q25 and MiXCR and kept productive beta chains. Entries that share a CDR3 protein sequence are merged under the most common genes and DNA. The V and J calls shown here were made by TCRdb, not taken from the authors' results. For this sample the table gives roughly 230,000 distinct CDR3 sequences, of which 15% to 20% were detected only once. The ten largest clones represent roughly 34% of the sample.

The data were taken from a study of CD8 T cells in ankylosing spondylitis (dated by TCRdb to 2017 to 2019). For the study in its entirety: T cell receptor beta repertoires were profiled in healthy donors and ankylosing spondylitis patients so that disease-linked TCR variants could be found. In total, the full study cohort was made up of some 100 healthy donors and about two dozen ankylosing spondylitis patients. Peripheral blood was sampled, and synovial fluid was also collected from ankylosing spondylitis patients. Broader findings and caveats from the paper: Blood from ankylosing spondylitis patients appeared to be characterized by a TCR beta motif composed of eight highly homologous amino acid variants. A CD8+ phenotype was shown by the disease-linked clones, which were found at relatively low frequencies in peripheral blood. The disease-linked clones were reported as significantly enriched in matched synovial fluid samples from ankylosing spondylitis patients. Some TCR beta motif variants had previously been reported in synovial fluid and blood of reactive arthritis patients, which suggested common disease-initiation mechanisms.

Sequenced sample: blood, either unsorted or a sorted T cell fraction (not recorded which). The clonotype was recovered from a male donor with ankylosing spondylitis or in good health (not recorded which). The chain is encoded by TRBV12-3 or TRBV12-4 joined to TRBJ2-7; a confident D gene designation cannot be given. For the CDR3, the sequence is CASSLALQQIYEQYF. In nucleotide form, the sequence is TGTGCCAGCAGTTTAGCCTTACAACAGATCTACGAGCAGTACTTC.